Listed here are 6 T cell receptor beta chains from one sample, sequenced in a study of blood T cell repertoires in COVID-19. Measured with immunoSEQ multiplex PCR; TCRdb has only the in-frame clones, and not every one. The table has about 97,000 clones, more than 90% seen once. Specimen: peripheral blood. The receptors were sampled from a woman in her fifties or sixties with COVID-19, enrolled during active disease.

The chain uses TRBV6-6 and TRBJ1-1; D may be TRBD1 (6 bases). Trimming removed 5 bases from V and 1 base from J, with 14 bases in between. The germline V gene encodes CDR1 MNHNY and CDR2 SVGAGI (reference sequence). This CDR3 contains 15 residues. The CDR3 region is CASSPGRGGNTEAFF. DNA for the CDR3: TGTGCCAGCAGTCCCGGCCGAGGGGGGAACACTGAAGCTTTCTTT.

This clone was detected only once. The chain employs TRBV30 and TRBJ1-3, with unresolved D. CDR3 length: 13 amino acids. CDR1 is GTSNPN, CDR2 SVGIG, per germline (reference sequence). Deletions cut 4 bases from V and 4 bases from J, with 11 bases between. The CDR3 nucleotides read TGTGCCTGGAAACGGGGAGGGGGAAACACCATATATTTT. Translating gives CAWKRGGGNTIYF.

The chain joins TRBV5-4 to TRBJ1-1, with TRBD1 matching 8 bases. CDR1 SGHNT and CDR2 YYREEE come from the germline V gene (reference sequence). The CDR3 runs to 15 residues. Germline trimming cut 6 bases from V and 4 bases from J; bases unmatched to any gene: 11. CDR3 loop: CASTGQGKWGTEAFF. Written as DNA, the CDR3 is TGTGCCAGCACCGGACAGGGAAAGTGGGGCACTGAAGCTTTCTTT.

This chain links TRBV11-3 with TRBJ2-1, with 7 nucleotides matching TRBD1. CDR1 and CDR2 (germline): SGHNT, YENEEA. The CDR3 is 13 amino acids. Losses at the gene ends were 7 bases for V and 4 bases for J; bases not matched to a gene: 4. CDR3 region: CASTTDRYNEQFF. The CDR3 DNA sequence: TGTGCCAGCACCACGGACAGGTACAATGAGCAGTTCTTC.

V usage is TRBV19 and J usage is TRBJ2-1; TRBD2 is a possible D gene (6 bases). The CDR3 is 15 amino acids. The germline V gene has CDR1 LNHDA and CDR2 SQIVND (reference sequence). V was cut by 6 bases and J by 6 bases, with 18 bases left in between. The CDR3 loop is CASRGGGLWGNEQFF. Written as DNA, the CDR3 is TGTGCCAGTAGGGGAGGAGGGCTTTGGGGCAATGAGCAGTTCTTC. The full variable domain, completed using reference TRBV19 and TRBJ2-1, is DGGITQSPKYLFRKEGQNVTLSCEQNLNHDAMYWYRQDPGQGLRLIYYSQIVNDFQKGDIAEGYSVSREKKESFPLTVTSAQKNPTAFYLCASRGGGLWGNEQFFGPGTRLTVL.

The chain has TRBV19 and TRBJ1-6, with no clear D. Trimming removed 2 bases at V and 7 bases at J, with 9 bases between. The germline V gene encodes CDR1 LNHDA and CDR2 SQIVND (reference sequence). The CDR3 is made up of 14 amino acids. The CDR3 DNA follows: TGTGCCAGTAGTATACGGGGATTAAATTCACCCCTCCACTTT. It yields the protein CASSIRGLNSPLHF.